These 14 T cell receptor beta chains were all obtained from the same sample, sequenced in a study of T-cell memory formation after mild COVID-19. TCRdb processed the 5' RACE reads anew with MiXCR; each CDR3 protein has one entry. The sample contains 150,000 to 200,000 distinct CDR3 sequences, around a third of which appear only once. The specimen was PBMCs or a T cell subset sorted from them (not recorded which). These receptors were collected from an adult woman who had mild COVID-19 (a few samples of this study predate the infection). Cell type and time point are not known.

The chain combines TRBV12-3 or TRBV12-4 with TRBJ1-2; D is ambiguous. The CDR3 sequence is 12 residues long. The germline V and J ends were trimmed by 1 base and 7 bases, with 7 bases remaining between them. The DNA for the CDR3 is TGTGCCAGCAGTTTAGGTTTCGGTGGCTACACCTTC. Its protein product is CASSLGFGGYTF.

This clonotype was seen only a few times. V is TRBV25-1 and J is TRBJ2-2; 12 bases are shared with TRBD1. The V gene's germline CDR1 is MGHDK and CDR2 SYGVNS. Trimming removed 0 bases from V and 0 bases from J; junction bases left unmatched: 2. The CDR3 is made up of 18 amino acids. The CDR3 nucleotides read TGTGCCAGCAGTGAATACGGGACAGGGGGCCCGAACACCGGGGAGCTGTTTTTT. Protein product: CASSEYGTGGPNTGELFF.

This clonotype was seen many times. This chain uses TRBV29-1 with TRBJ2-2; tentative D call: TRBD1 (6 bases). The CDR3 is 12 amino acids. Per germline, CDR1 SQVTM and CDR2 ANQGSEA. Trimming pared 7 bases from V and 7 bases from J, leaving 13 bases between. DNA for the CDR3: TGCAGCGGTCGACAGGCCGGCGGGGAGCTGTTTTTT. Amino acids: CSGRQAGGELFF.

This chain links TRBV12-3 or TRBV12-4 with TRBJ2-2; D is uncertain. Trimming took 1 base from V and 5 from J, leaving 11 bases between them. The CDR3 totals 15 residues. The CDR3, as DNA: TGTGCCAGCAGTTTAGGTCAAATCGGGACCGGGGAGCTGTTTTTT. This codes for CASSLGQIGTGELFF.

The genes are TRBV29-1 and TRBJ1-2; D is ambiguous. The V end was cut by 6 bases, the J end by 4 bases, with 12 bases between. Germline CDR1 is SQVTM and CDR2 is ANQGSEA. The CDR3 is 12 amino acids. The CDR3 sequence is CSVADGSYGYTF. CDR3 coding DNA: TGCAGCGTCGCGGACGGAAGCTATGGCTACACCTTC. Supplemented by reference TRBV29-1 and TRBJ1-2, the full variable domain reads SAVISQKPSRDICQRGTSLTIQCQVDSQVTMMFWYRQQPGQSLTLIATANQGSEATYESGFVIDKFPISRPNLTFSTLTVSNMSPEDSSIYLCSVADGSYGYTFGSGTRLTVV.

CDR3 DNA: TGTGCCACCGGGGGGTATCGGGGCAATGAGCAGTTCTTC. It codes for CATGGYRGNEQFF. V is TRBV24-1 and J is TRBJ2-1, with D possibly TRBD2 on 6 matching bases. This CDR3 is 13 amino acids long. CDR1 is KGHDR and CDR2 is SFDVKD in the germline V gene. V gave up 9 bases and J gave up 6 bases, with 14 bases separating them.

This chain joins TRBV12-3 or TRBV12-4 and TRBJ1-3, with D possibly matching TRBD1 (5 bases). The V end was cut by 1 base, the J end by 0 bases, with 16 bases between. CDR3 length equals 18 residues. Here the CDR3 reads CASSLGMGADTSGNTIYF. CDR3 nucleotide sequence: TGTGCCAGCAGTTTAGGGATGGGAGCGGACACCTCTGGAAACACCATATATTTT.

This clonotype was counted only a few times. This chain joins TRBV15 and TRBJ1-2, with 8 positions matching TRBD1. CDR1 and CDR2 (germline): LNHNV, YYDKDF (reference sequence). V shed 4 bases, J shed 8 bases, and the junction held 6 bases outside the gene matches. The CDR3 is made up of 13 amino acids. The CDR3 region is CATSKDRVGGYTF. DNA of the CDR3: TGTGCCACCAGCAAGGACAGGGTGGGCGGCTACACCTTC.

This chain joins TRBV6-5 and TRBJ1-6, with TRBD1 matching over 7 bases. The CDR3 is 14 residues long. Germline values: CDR1 MNHEY, CDR2 SVGAGI. Trimming cost V 5 bases and J 7 bases; bases outside gene matches: 5. As DNA, the CDR3 is TGTGCCAGCAGTCTGACAGGGACAAATTCACCCCTCCACTTT. It is translated as CASSLTGTNSPLHF.

This clonotype was detected a few times. The V gene is TRBV5-1, the J gene TRBJ2-7, with D unclear. CDR1 and CDR2 (germline): SGHRS, YFSETQ. V was trimmed by 4 bases and J by 5 bases, leaving 13 bases between them. The CDR3 consists of 13 residues. The CDR3 region has the DNA TGCGCCAGCAGCCCGATCCTCGGAGACGAGCAGTACTTC. Its protein is CASSPILGDEQYF.

The V and J genes are TRBV7-2 and TRBJ2-3; 15 bases map to TRBD2. This CDR3 is built from 19 residues. The V and J ends lost 5 bases and 3 bases, in that order; junction bases with no gene match: 12. Germline CDR1 SGHTA, CDR2 FQGNSA. The chain's CDR3 is CASSLHLGLAGGWTDTQYF. Here the CDR3 DNA reads TGTGCCAGCAGCCTACACTTGGGACTAGCGGGAGGCTGGACAGATACGCAGTATTTT. The full variable domain, in which reference TRBV7-2 and TRBJ2-3 provide the parts outside the CDR3, is GAGVSQSPSNKVTEKGKDVELRCDPISGHTALYWYRQSLGQGLEFLIYFQGNSAPDKSGLPSDRFSAERTGGSVSTLTIQRTQQEDSAVYLCASSLHLGLAGGWTDTQYFGPGTRLTVL.

This clonotype occurred a few times. The rearrangement links TRBV12-3 or TRBV12-4 to TRBJ2-1; TRBD2 matches 9 bases. The V segment lost 6 bases and the J segment 8 bases; nucleotides outside the gene matches: 11. The CDR3 totals 15 residues. Written as DNA, the CDR3 is TGTGCCAGCAGGGAGCTTGCGGGAGGGCCATATGAGCAGTTCTTC. As protein: CASRELAGGPYEQFF.

This chain uses TRBV5-1 with TRBJ2-1, with a possible D match to TRBD2 (6 bases). Germline V gene sequence: CDR1 SGHRS, CDR2 YFSETQ. This CDR3 is built from 15 residues. V was trimmed by 6 bases and J by 8 bases, leaving 21 bases between them. The CDR3 here is CASTPILASEYEQFF. CDR3 in DNA: TGCGCCAGCACACCAATACTAGCTTCGGAATATGAGCAGTTCTTC.

V usage is TRBV29-1 and J usage is TRBJ2-3; no firm D call. Germline V lookup: CDR1 SQVTM, CDR2 ANQGSEA. The CDR3 extends over 11 amino acids. Trimming took off 6 bases at V and 4 bases at J, with 8 bases between the two ends. CDR3 protein: CSVELPDTQYF. The CDR3 DNA follows: TGCAGCGTGGAGCTTCCAGATACGCAGTATTTT.